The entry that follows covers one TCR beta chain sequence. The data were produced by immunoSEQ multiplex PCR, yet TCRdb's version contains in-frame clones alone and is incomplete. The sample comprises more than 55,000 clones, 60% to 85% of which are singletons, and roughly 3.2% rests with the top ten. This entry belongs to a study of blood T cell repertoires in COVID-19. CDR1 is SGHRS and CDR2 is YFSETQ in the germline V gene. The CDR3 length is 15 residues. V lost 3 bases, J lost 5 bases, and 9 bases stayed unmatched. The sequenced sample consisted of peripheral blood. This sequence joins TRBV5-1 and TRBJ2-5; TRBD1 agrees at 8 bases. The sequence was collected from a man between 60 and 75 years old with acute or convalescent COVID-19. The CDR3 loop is CASSWSDREVETQYF. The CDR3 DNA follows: TGCGCCAGCAGCTGGTCGGACAGGGAAGTGGAGACCCAGTACTTC. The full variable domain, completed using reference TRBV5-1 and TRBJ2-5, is KAGVTQTPRYLIKTRGQQVTLSCSPISGHRSVSWYQQTPGQGLQFLFEYFSETQRNKGNFPGRFSGRQFSNSRSEMNVSTLELGDSALYLCASSWSDREVETQYFGPGTRLLVL.